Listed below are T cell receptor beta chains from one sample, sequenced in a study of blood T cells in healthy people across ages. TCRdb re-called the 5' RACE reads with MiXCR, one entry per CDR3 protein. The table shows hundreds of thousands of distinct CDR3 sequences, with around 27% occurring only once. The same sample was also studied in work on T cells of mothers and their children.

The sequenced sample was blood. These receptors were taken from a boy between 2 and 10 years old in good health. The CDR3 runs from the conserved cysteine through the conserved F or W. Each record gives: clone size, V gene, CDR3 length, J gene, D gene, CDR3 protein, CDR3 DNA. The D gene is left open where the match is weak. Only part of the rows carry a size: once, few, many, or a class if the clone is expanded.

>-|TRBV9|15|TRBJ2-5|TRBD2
CASSAFSGLQETQYF
TGTGCCAGCAGCGCTTTTTCGGGACTACAAGAGACCCAGTACTTC
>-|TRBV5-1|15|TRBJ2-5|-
CASSLASQGQETQYF
TGCGCCAGCAGCTTGGCCTCGCAGGGGCAAGAGACCCAGTACTTC
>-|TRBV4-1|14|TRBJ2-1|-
CASSQEIQAHEQFF
TGCGCCAGCAGCCAAGAGATTCAGGCGCATGAGCAGTTCTTC
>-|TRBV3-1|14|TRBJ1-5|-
CASSQDFGNQPQHF
TGTGCCAGCAGCCAAGATTTCGGAAATCAGCCCCAGCATTTT
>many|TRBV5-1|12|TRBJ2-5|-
CASSDSQETQYF
TGCGCCAGCAGCGACAGCCAAGAGACCCAGTACTTC
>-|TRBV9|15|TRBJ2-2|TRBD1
CASSVGTGRPGELFF
TGTGCCAGCAGCGTAGGGACAGGGCGGCCCGGGGAGCTGTTTTTT
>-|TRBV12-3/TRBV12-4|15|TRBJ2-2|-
CASSFEGWNTGELFF
TGTGCCAGCAGTTTTGAAGGGTGGAACACCGGGGAGCTGTTTTTT
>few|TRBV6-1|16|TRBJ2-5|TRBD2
CASSSTSGRAGETQYF
TGTGCCAGCAGCTCGACTAGCGGGAGGGCCGGGGAGACCCAGTACTTC
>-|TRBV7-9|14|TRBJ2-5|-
CASSSGQGVEEQYF
TGTGCCAGCAGCTCCGGACAAGGGGTCGAAGAGCAGTACTTC
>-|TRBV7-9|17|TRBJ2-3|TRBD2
CASSLSGLAGVADTQYF
TGTGCCAGCAGCTTATCGGGACTAGCGGGAGTGGCAGATACGCAGTATTTT
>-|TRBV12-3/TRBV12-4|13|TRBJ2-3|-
CASTPRDTDTQYF
TGTGCCAGCACCCCGCGGGACACAGATACGCAGTATTTT
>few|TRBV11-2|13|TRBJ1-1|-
CASSPRRGTEAFF
TGTGCCAGCAGTCCCCGCAGGGGCACTGAAGCTTTCTTT
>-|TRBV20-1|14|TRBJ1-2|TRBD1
CSAPPPGTADGYTF
TGCAGTGCACCTCCCCCCGGGACAGCAGATGGCTACACCTTC
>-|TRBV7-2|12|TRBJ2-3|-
CASSPVGGRQYF
TGTGCCAGCAGCCCCGTTGGGGGTCGGCAGTATTTT
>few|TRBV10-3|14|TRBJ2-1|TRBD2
CATHFSGVYNEQFF
TGTGCCACCCACTTTAGCGGGGTCTACAATGAGCAGTTCTTC
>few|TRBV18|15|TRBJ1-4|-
CASSPPRMGNEKLFF
TGTGCCAGCTCACCACCGCGGATGGGTAATGAAAAACTGTTTTTT
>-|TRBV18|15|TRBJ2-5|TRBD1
CASSLEQGAEETQYF
TGTGCCAGCTCACTAGAACAGGGGGCGGAAGAGACCCAGTACTTC
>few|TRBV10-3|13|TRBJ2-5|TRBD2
CAISGDYPETQYF
TGTGCCATCAGTGGGGACTATCCGGAGACCCAGTACTTC
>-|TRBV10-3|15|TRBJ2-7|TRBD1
CAISDLGQSIYEQYF
TGTGCCATCAGTGACCTGGGACAGTCGATATACGAGCAGTACTTC
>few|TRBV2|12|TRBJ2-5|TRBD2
CASSAGLADQYF
TGTGCCAGCAGCGCTGGACTAGCGGACCAATACTTC
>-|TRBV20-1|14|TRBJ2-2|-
CSARGGADTGELFF
TGCAGTGCTAGAGGGGGGGCGGACACCGGGGAGCTGTTTTTT
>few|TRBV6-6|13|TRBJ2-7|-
CASNSGHLYEQYF
TGTGCCAGCAACTCGGGACACCTCTACGAGCAGTACTTC
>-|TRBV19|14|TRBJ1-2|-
CASSISAVNYGYTF
TGTGCCAGTAGTATATCCGCAGTAAACTATGGCTACACCTTC
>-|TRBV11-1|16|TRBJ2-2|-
CASSLTRGPNTGELFF
TGTGCCAGCAGCTTAACGCGGGGGCCTAACACCGGGGAGCTGTTTTTT
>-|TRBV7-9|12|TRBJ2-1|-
CASSRGVDRPYF
TGTGCCAGCAGCCGGGGGGTGGACAGGCCGTACTTC
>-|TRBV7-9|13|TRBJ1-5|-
CASTTSGGQPQHF
TGTGCCAGCACTACCTCGGGGGGTCAGCCCCAGCATTTT
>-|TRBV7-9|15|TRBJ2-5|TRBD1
CASSGWTGGLETQYF
TGTGCCAGCAGCGGTTGGACAGGGGGACTAGAGACCCAGTACTTC
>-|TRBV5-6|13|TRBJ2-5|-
CASSLWYRETQYF
TGTGCCAGCAGCTTGTGGTATAGAGAGACCCAGTACTTC
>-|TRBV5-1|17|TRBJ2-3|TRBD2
CASSTLASGGTTDTQYF
TGCGCCAGCAGCACCTTGGCTAGCGGGGGGACCACAGATACGCAGTATTTT
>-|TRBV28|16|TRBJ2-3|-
CASGMGGGWSTDTQYF
TGTGCCAGCGGGATGGGGGGCGGGTGGAGCACAGATACGCAGTATTTT
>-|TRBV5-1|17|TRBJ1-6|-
CASSLGEGGPKGSPLHF
TGCGCCAGCAGCTTGGGTGAGGGCGGACCTAAGGGTTCACCCCTCCACTTT
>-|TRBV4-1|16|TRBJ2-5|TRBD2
CASSQELAGGQETQYF
TGCGCCAGCAGCCAGGAACTAGCGGGAGGACAAGAGACCCAGTACTTC